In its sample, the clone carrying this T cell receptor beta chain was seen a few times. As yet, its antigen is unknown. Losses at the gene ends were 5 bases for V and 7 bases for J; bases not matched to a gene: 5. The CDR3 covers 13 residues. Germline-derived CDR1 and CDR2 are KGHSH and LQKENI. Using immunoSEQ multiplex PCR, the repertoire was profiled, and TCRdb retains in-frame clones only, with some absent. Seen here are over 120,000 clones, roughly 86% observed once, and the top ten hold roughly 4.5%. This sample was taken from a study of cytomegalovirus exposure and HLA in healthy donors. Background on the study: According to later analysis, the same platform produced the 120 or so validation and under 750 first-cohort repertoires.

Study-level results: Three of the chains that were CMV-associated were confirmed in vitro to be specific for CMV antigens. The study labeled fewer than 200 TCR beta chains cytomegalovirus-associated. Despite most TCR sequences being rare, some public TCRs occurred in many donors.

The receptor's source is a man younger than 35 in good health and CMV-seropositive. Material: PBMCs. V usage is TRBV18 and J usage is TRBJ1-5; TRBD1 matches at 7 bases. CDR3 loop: CASSARGDQPQHF. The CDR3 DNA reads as TGTGCCAGCTCAGCCAGGGGGGACCAGCCCCAGCATTTT.